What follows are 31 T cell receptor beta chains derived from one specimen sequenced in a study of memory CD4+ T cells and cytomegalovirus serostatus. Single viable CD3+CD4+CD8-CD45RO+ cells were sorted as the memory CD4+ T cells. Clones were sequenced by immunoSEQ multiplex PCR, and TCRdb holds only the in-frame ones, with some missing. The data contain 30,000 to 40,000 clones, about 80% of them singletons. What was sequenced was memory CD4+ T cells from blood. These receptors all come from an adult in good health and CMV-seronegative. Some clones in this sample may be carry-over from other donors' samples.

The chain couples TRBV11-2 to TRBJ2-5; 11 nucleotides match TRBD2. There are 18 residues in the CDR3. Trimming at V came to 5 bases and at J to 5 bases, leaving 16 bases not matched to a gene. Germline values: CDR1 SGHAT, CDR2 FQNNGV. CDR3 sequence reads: CASSDFLGLAGGLETQYF. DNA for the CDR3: TGTGCCAGCAGCGATTTCTTGGGGCTAGCGGGGGGTCTGGAGACCCAGTACTTC. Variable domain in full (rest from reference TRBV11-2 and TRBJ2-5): EAGVAQSPRYKIIEKRQSVAFWCNPISGHATLYWYQQILGQGPKLLIQFQNNGVVDDSQLPKDRFSAERLKGVDSTLKIQPAKLEDSAVYLCASSDFLGLAGGLETQYFGPGTRLLVL.

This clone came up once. DNA for the CDR3: TGCGCCAGCAGCCAAGCTAGGGGCGGCTACAATGAGCAGTTCTTC. Translation gives CASSQARGGYNEQFF. The V and J genes are TRBV4-3 and TRBJ2-1; maybe TRBD1 (5 bases). Germline V gene lookup returns CDR1 LGHNA and CDR2 YSLEER. V lost 1 base and J lost 3, with 10 bases in between. This CDR3 is built from 15 residues.

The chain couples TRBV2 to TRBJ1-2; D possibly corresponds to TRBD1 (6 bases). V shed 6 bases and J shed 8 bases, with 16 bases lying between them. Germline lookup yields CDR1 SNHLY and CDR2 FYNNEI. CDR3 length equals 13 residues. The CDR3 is CASRASGAGGYTF. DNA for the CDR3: TGTGCCAGCAGAGCCTCGGGGGCAGGGGGCTACACCTTC.

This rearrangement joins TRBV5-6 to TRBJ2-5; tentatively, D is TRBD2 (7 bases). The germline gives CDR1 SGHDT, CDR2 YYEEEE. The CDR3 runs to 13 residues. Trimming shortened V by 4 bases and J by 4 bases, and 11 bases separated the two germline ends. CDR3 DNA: TGTGCCAGCAGCCGGGGGGCCGGAGAGACCCAGTACTTC. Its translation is CASSRGAGETQYF.

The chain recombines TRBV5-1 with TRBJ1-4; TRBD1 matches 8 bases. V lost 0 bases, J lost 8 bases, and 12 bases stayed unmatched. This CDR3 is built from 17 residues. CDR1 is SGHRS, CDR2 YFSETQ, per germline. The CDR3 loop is CASSLGVNAGGAEKLFF. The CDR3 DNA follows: TGCGCCAGCAGCTTGGGGGTTAATGCAGGGGGCGCGGAAAAACTGTTTTTT.

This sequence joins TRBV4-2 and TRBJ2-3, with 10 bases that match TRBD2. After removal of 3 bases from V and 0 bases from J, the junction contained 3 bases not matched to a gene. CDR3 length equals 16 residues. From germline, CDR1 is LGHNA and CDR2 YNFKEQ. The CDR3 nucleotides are TGTGCCAGCAGCCACATAGCGGGAGGAAGCACAGATACGCAGTATTTT. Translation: CASSHIAGGSTDTQYF.

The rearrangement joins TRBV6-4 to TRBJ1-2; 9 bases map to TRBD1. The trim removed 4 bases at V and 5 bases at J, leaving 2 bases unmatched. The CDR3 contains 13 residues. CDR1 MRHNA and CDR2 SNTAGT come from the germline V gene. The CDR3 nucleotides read TGTGCCAGCAGTGCCGACAGGGGGTATGGCTACACCTTC. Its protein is CASSADRGYGYTF.

CDR3 nucleotides: TGTGCCAGCAGCAAAGCGCTTATGGGAGGGAAGAGGAGGCAGCCCCAGCATTTT. It yields the protein CASSKALMGGKRRQPQHF. This chain links TRBV21-1 with TRBJ1-5. TRBV21-1 has pseudogene status. This CDR3 has 18 amino acids.

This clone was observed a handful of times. CDR3 coding DNA: TGTGCCAGTAGGCTGTCACCGGTTTCGCTGGCTTTCTTT. Its protein is CASRLSPVSLAFF. The genes are TRBV19 and TRBJ1-1; no definite D call. The V end lost 6 bases, the J end lost 11 bases, and 19 bases lay between the germline ends. The CDR3 length is 13 residues. Germline values: CDR1 LNHDA, CDR2 SQIVND (reference sequence).

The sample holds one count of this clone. CDR3 sequence (DNA): TGTGCCAGCAGCTCAACAGGGATCCCCCGCTCTGGGGCCAACGTCCTGACTTTC. Translating it yields CASSSTGIPRSGANVLTF. The chain carries TRBV27 and TRBJ2-6; TRBD1 is a possible D gene (6 bases). This CDR3 is built from 18 residues. V gave up 6 bases and J gave up 0 bases, with 18 bases separating them. In germline, CDR1 is MNHEY, CDR2 SMNVEV (reference sequence).

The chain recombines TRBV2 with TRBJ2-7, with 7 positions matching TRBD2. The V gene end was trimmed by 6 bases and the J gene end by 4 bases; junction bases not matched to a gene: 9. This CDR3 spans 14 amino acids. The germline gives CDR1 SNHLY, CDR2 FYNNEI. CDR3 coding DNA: TGTGCCAGCAGGGAGAAGCGGGGCGTGTACGAGCAGTACTTC. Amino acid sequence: CASREKRGVYEQYF.

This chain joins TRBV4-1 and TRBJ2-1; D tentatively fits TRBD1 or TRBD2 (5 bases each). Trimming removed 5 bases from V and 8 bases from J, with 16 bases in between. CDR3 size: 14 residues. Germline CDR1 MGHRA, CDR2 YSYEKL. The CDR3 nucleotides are TGCGCCAGCAGCAAGCCTAGCAGAGGGGATGAGCAGTTCTTC. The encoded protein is CASSKPSRGDEQFF.

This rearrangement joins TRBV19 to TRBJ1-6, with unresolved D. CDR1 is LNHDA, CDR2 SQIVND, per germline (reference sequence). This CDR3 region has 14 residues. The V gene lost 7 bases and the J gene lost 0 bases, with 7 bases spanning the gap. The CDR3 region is CASNGNSYNSPLHF. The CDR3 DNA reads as TGTGCCAGTAACGGGAACTCCTATAATTCACCCCTCCACTTT.

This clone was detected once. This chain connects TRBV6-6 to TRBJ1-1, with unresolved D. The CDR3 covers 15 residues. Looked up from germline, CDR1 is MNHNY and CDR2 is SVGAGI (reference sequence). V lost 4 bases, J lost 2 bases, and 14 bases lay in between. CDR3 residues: CASSSHVRGNTEAFF. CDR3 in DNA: TGTGCCAGCAGTTCACATGTCCGGGGTAACACTGAAGCTTTCTTT.

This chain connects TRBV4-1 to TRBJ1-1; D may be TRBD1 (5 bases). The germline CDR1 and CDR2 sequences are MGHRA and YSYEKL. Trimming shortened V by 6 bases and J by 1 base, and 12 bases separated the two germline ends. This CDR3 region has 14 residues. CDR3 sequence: CASRGPLQNTEAFF. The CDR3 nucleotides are TGCGCCAGCAGGGGGCCCCTACAGAACACTGAAGCTTTCTTT.

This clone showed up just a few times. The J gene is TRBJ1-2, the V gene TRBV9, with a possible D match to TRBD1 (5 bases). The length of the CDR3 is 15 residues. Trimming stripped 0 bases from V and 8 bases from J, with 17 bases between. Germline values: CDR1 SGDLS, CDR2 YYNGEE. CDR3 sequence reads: CASSVAQGTSEGYTF. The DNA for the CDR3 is TGTGCCAGCAGCGTAGCCCAGGGAACTTCGGAAGGCTACACCTTC.

The CDR3 is CASSPQRATQETQYF. The CDR3 nucleotides are TGTGCCAGCAGCCCGCAGCGAGCGACGCAAGAGACCCAGTACTTC. V and J are TRBV13 and TRBJ2-5; no firm D call. Germline V gene data show CDR1 as PRHDT and CDR2 as FYEKMQ (reference sequence). The germline V and J ends were trimmed by 5 bases and 2 bases, with 15 bases remaining between them. This CDR3 region has 15 residues.

CDR3 sequence reads: CASSLGQGPQDTQYF. In DNA form, the CDR3 reads TGTGCCAGCAGCTTAGGACAGGGGCCCCAAGATACGCAGTATTTT. This sequence joins TRBV7-9 and TRBJ2-3; TRBD1 matches 8 bases. The CDR3 sequence is 15 residues long. V shed 1 base, J shed 5 bases, and the junction held 5 bases outside the gene matches. CDR1 SEHNR and CDR2 FQNEAQ come from the germline V gene (reference sequence).

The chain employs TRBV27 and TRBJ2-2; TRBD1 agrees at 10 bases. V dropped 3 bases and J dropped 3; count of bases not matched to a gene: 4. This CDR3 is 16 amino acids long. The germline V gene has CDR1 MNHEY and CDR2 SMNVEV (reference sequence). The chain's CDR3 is CASSLPGTGDTGELFF. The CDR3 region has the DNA TGTGCCAGCAGTTTGCCCGGGACAGGGGACACCGGGGAGCTGTTTTTT.

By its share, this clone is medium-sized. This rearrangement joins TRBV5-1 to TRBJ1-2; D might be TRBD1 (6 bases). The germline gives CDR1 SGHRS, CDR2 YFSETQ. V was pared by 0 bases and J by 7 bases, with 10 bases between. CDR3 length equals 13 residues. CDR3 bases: TGCGCCAGCAGCTTGGAACAGGGCGCTGGCTACACCTTC. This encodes CASSLEQGAGYTF.

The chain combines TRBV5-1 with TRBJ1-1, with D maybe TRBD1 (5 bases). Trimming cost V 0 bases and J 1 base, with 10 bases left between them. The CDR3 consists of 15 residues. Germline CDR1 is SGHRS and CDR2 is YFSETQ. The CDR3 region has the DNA TGCGCCAGCAGCTTGGAGGGACGGGGGAACACTGAAGCTTTCTTT. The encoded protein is CASSLEGRGNTEAFF.

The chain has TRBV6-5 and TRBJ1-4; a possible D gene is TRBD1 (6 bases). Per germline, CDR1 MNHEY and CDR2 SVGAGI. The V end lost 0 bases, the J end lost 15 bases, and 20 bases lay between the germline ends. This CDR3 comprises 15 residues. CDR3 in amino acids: CASSYSLGGAQALFF. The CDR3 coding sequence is TGTGCCAGCAGTTACTCGTTAGGGGGGGCGCAAGCTTTGTTTTTT.

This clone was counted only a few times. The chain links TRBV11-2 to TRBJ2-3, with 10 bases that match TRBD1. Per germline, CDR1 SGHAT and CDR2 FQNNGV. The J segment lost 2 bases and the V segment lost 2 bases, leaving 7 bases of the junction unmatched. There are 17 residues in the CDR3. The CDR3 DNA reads TGTGCCAGCAGCTTATCCGGGACAGGGGATTCCACAGATACGCAGTATTTT. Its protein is CASSLSGTGDSTDTQYF. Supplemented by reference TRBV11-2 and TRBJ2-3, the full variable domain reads EAGVAQSPRYKIIEKRQSVAFWCNPISGHATLYWYQQILGQGPKLLIQFQNNGVVDDSQLPKDRFSAERLKGVDSTLKIQPAKLEDSAVYLCASSLSGTGDSTDTQYFGPGTRLTVL.

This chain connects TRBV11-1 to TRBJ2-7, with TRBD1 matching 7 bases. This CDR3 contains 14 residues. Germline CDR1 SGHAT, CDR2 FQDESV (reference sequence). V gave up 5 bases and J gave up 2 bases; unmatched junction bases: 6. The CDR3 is CASSQRGRTYEQYF. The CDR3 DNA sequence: TGTGCCAGCAGCCAGAGGGGGCGCACCTACGAGCAGTACTTC. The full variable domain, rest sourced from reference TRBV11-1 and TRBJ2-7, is EAEVAQSPRYKITEKSQAVAFWCDPISGHATLYWYRQILGQGPELLVQFQDESVVDDSQLPKDRFSAERLKGVDSTLKIQPAELGDSAMYLCASSQRGRTYEQYFGPGTRLTVT.

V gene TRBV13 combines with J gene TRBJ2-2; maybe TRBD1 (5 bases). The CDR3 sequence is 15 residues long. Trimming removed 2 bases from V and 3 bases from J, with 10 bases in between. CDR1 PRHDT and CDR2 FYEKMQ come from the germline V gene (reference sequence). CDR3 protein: CASSLRQTYTGELFF. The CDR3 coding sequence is TGTGCCAGCAGCTTAAGACAGACATACACCGGGGAGCTGTTTTTT.

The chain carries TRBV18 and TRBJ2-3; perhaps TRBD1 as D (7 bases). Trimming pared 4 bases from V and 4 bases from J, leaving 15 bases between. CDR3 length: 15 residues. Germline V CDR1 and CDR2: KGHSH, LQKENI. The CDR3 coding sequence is TGTGCCAGCTCACGAGGCCAGGGGGGTGCAGATACGCAGTATTTT. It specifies CASSRGQGGADTQYF.

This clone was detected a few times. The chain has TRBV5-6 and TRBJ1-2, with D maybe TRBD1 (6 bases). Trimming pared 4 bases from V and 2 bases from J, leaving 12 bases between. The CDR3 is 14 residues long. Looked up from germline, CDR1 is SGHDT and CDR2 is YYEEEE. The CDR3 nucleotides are TGTGCCAGCAGCGTCCAGCAGGGGAACTATGGCTACACCTTC. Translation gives CASSVQQGNYGYTF. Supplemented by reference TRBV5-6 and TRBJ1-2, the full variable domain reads DAGVTQSPTHLIKTRGQQVTLRCSPKSGHDTVSWYQQALGQGPQFIFQYYEEEERQRGNFPDRFSGHQFPNYSSELNVNALLLGDSALYLCASSVQQGNYGYTFGSGTRLTVV.

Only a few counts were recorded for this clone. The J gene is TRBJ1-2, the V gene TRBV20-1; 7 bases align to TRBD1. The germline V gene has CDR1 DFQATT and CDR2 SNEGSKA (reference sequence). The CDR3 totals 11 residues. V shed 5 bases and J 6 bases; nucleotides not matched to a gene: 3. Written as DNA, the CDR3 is TGCAGTGCTGTTGGACAGGATGGCTACACCTTC. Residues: CSAVGQDGYTF.

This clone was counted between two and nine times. The CDR3 region is CASSSYEGAQETQYF. CDR3 in DNA: TGTGCCAGCAGCTCTTACGAGGGGGCTCAGGAGACCCAGTACTTC. The chain is built from TRBV7-9 and TRBJ2-5; 7 bases are shared with TRBD1. CDR3 length equals 15 residues. Losses at the gene ends were 4 bases for V and 5 bases for J; bases not matched to a gene: 10. CDR1 SEHNR and CDR2 FQNEAQ come from the germline V gene (reference sequence).

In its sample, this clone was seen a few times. CDR3 in amino acids: CASSFPDRGGQFF. In nucleotides, the CDR3 is TGTGCCAGCAGTTTTCCAGACCGCGGGGGGCAGTTCTTC. The V and J genes are TRBV28 and TRBJ2-1; TRBD2 matches 7 bases. In germline, CDR1 is MDHEN, CDR2 SYDVKM. Trimming at V came to 3 bases and at J to 12 bases, leaving 8 bases not matched to a gene. The length of the CDR3 is 13 residues.

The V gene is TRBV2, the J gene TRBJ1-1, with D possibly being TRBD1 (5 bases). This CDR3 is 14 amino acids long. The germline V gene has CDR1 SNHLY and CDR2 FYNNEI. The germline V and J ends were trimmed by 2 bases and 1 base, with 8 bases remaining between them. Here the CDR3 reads CASSEQGANTEAFF. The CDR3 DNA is TGTGCCAGCAGTGAACAGGGAGCGAACACTGAAGCTTTCTTT.